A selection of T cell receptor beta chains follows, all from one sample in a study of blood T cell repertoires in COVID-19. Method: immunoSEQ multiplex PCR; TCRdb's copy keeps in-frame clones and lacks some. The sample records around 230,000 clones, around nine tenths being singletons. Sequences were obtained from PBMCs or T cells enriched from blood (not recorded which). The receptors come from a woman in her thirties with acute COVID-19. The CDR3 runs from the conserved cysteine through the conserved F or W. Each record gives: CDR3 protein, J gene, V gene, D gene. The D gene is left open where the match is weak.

cdr3_aa: CASSPLRDYEQYF; j_call: TRBJ2-7; v_call: TRBV18; d_call: -
cdr3_aa: CASSRDSPNEKLFF; j_call: TRBJ1-4; v_call: TRBV6-5; d_call: TRBD1
cdr3_aa: CAWSVPGGNTEAFF; j_call: TRBJ1-1; v_call: TRBV30; d_call: -
cdr3_aa: CASSMGSYTEAFF; j_call: TRBJ1-1; v_call: TRBV19; d_call: -
cdr3_aa: CAWTRQPNTEAFF; j_call: TRBJ1-1; v_call: TRBV30; d_call: -
cdr3_aa: CASWDRGGTDTQYF; j_call: TRBJ2-3; v_call: TRBV19; d_call: TRBD1
cdr3_aa: CASSAIPPKLTF; j_call: TRBJ1-2; v_call: TRBV2; d_call: -
cdr3_aa: CASRNRDRGLSPLHF; j_call: TRBJ1-6; v_call: TRBV19; d_call: TRBD1
cdr3_aa: CAWTHRVNTEAFF; j_call: TRBJ1-1; v_call: TRBV30; d_call: -
cdr3_aa: CASSQRTGESYNEQFF; j_call: TRBJ2-1; v_call: TRBV4-1; d_call: TRBD1
cdr3_aa: CASRHRTGANEKLFF; j_call: TRBJ1-4; v_call: TRBV2; d_call: TRBD1
cdr3_aa: CASLQGYYNEQFF; j_call: TRBJ2-1; v_call: TRBV2; d_call: -
cdr3_aa: CAWSVGGTGELFF; j_call: TRBJ2-2; v_call: TRBV30; d_call: -
cdr3_aa: CASSQSGTHYEQYF; j_call: TRBJ2-7; v_call: TRBV23-1; d_call: -
cdr3_aa: CASSTDLLRGGQETQYF; j_call: TRBJ2-5; v_call: TRBV5-4; d_call: TRBD2
cdr3_aa: CASSLDRIGGGDEQFF; j_call: TRBJ2-1; v_call: TRBV7-2; d_call: -
cdr3_aa: CASSEGRGGKTEAFF; j_call: TRBJ1-1; v_call: TRBV5-1; d_call: -
cdr3_aa: CASSLAGAHQETQYF; j_call: TRBJ2-5; v_call: TRBV6-2/TRBV6-3; d_call: TRBD2
cdr3_aa: CASSVGLGGSYEQYF; j_call: TRBJ2-7; v_call: TRBV7-2; d_call: -
cdr3_aa: CASRPGLHYNEQFF; j_call: TRBJ2-1; v_call: TRBV19; d_call: TRBD2
cdr3_aa: CASSLGQGNSPLHF; j_call: TRBJ1-6; v_call: TRBV3-1/TRBV3-2; d_call: -
cdr3_aa: CASTQAPGTYEQYF; j_call: TRBJ2-7; v_call: TRBV19; d_call: -
cdr3_aa: CATRGSGTGDNEQFF; j_call: TRBJ2-1; v_call: TRBV24-1; d_call: TRBD1
cdr3_aa: CATSRDRVAGNTIYF; j_call: TRBJ1-3; v_call: TRBV15; d_call: -
cdr3_aa: CASNPGGGNNQPQHF; j_call: TRBJ1-5; v_call: TRBV28; d_call: -
cdr3_aa: CAWISRRAEVYGYTF; j_call: TRBJ1-2; v_call: TRBV30; d_call: -
cdr3_aa: CASSRANGAEAFF; j_call: TRBJ1-1; v_call: TRBV18; d_call: -
cdr3_aa: CASSYRDSPNYGYTF; j_call: TRBJ1-2; v_call: TRBV6-5; d_call: -
cdr3_aa: CASSRFWELGALMTINDEKLFF; j_call: TRBJ1-4; v_call: TRBV7-9; d_call: -
cdr3_aa: CASSDPPGARNTEAFF; j_call: TRBJ1-1; v_call: TRBV25-1; d_call: -
cdr3_aa: CASSLGDRGLYEQFF; j_call: TRBJ2-1; v_call: TRBV5-1; d_call: TRBD1
cdr3_aa: CASSYSDSYNEKLFF; j_call: TRBJ1-4; v_call: TRBV6-2/TRBV6-3; d_call: -
cdr3_aa: CASSLELLDETQYF; j_call: TRBJ2-5; v_call: TRBV7-2; d_call: -
cdr3_aa: CASTGGQLYNSPLHF; j_call: TRBJ1-6; v_call: TRBV6-5; d_call: TRBD1
cdr3_aa: CASSYYSTGELFF; j_call: TRBJ2-2; v_call: TRBV11-2; d_call: -
cdr3_aa: CASSFWPGGINEQFF; j_call: TRBJ2-1; v_call: TRBV7-3; d_call: TRBD1
cdr3_aa: CASSPKGQGARNTIYF; j_call: TRBJ1-3; v_call: TRBV7-6; d_call: TRBD1
cdr3_aa: CASTLGAGGPVTQHF; j_call: TRBJ1-5; v_call: TRBV28; d_call: TRBD1
cdr3_aa: CASSLERSEQYF; j_call: TRBJ2-7; v_call: TRBV7-8; d_call: -
cdr3_aa: CASSQTRTGTGKLFF; j_call: TRBJ1-4; v_call: TRBV3-1/TRBV3-2; d_call: TRBD1
cdr3_aa: CASTRQGGGYGYTF; j_call: TRBJ1-2; v_call: TRBV6-5; d_call: TRBD1
cdr3_aa: CASSQLPSSGANVLTF; j_call: TRBJ2-6; v_call: TRBV27; d_call: -
cdr3_aa: CSASGPEAFF; j_call: TRBJ1-1; v_call: TRBV20-1; d_call: -